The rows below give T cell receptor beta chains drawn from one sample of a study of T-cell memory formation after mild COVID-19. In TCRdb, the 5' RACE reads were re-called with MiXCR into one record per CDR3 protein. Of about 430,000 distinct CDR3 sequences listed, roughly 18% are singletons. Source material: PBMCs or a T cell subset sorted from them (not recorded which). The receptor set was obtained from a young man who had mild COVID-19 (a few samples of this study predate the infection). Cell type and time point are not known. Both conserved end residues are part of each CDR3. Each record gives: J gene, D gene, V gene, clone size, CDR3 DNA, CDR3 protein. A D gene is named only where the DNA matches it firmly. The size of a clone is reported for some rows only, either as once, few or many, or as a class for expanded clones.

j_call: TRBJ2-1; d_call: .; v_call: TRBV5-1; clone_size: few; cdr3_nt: TGCGCCAGCAGCTTGACAGGGCGGGGTAGCGATGAGCAGTTCTTC; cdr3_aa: CASSLTGRGSDEQFF
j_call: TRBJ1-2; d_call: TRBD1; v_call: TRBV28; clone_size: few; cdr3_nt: TGTGCCAGCAGTTTCGGGGACAGGGCTAACTATGGCTACACCTTC; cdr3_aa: CASSFGDRANYGYTF
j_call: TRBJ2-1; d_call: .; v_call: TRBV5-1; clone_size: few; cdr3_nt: TGCGCCAGCAGCCCCTTTGTCGGTGGCGGCAATGAGCAGTTCTTC; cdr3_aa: CASSPFVGGGNEQFF
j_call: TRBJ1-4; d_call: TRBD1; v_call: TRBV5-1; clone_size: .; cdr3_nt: TGCGCCAGCAGCGGACCGACAGGGGGTGACCCTAATGAAAAACTGTTTTTT; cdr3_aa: CASSGPTGGDPNEKLFF
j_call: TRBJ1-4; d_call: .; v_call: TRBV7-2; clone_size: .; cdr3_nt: TGTGCCAGCAGCCCAGACATGGGGGCCGAAAAACTGTTTTTT; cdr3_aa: CASSPDMGAEKLFF
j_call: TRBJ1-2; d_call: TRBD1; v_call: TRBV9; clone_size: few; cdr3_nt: TGTGCCAGCAGCGTAGCTCTATTCCCGGACAGGGGGAATGGCTACACCTTC; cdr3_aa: CASSVALFPDRGNGYTF
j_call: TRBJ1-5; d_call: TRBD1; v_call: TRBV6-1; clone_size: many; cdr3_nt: TGTGCCAGCAGTGATGGAGAAATTCGGGACAGGGTTGTTTGGGGGGACTCTCAGCCCCAGCATTTT; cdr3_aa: CASSDGEIRDRVVWGDSQPQHF
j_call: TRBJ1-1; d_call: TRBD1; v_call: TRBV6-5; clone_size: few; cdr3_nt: TGTGCCAGCAGAACCGGGACAGGTCTGACTGAAGCTTTCTTT; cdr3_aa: CASRTGTGLTEAFF
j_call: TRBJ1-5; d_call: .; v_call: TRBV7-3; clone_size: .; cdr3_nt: TGTGCCAGCAGCCTAACAGCAGTCGAGCCCCAGCATTTT; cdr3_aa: CASSLTAVEPQHF
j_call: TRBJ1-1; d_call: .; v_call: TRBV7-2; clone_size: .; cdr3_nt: TGTGCCTCCGGGTGGGGTCCGAACACTGAAGCTTTCTTT; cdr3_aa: CASGWGPNTEAFF
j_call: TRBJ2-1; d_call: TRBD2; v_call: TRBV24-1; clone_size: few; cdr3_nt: TGTGCCACCAGTGATTCTCGGACTAGCGGGGGGGCCGAGGATGAGCAGTTCTTC; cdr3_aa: CATSDSRTSGGAEDEQFF
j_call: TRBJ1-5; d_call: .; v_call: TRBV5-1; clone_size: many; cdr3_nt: TGCGCCAGCAGCCCTGGCCCGGGAGGCAATCAGCCCCAGCATTTT; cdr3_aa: CASSPGPGGNQPQHF
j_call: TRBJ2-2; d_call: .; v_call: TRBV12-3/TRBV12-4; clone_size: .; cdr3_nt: TGTGCCAGCACCCAAGGGGGGGGCCCCACCGGGGAGCTGTTTTTT; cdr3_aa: CASTQGGGPTGELFF
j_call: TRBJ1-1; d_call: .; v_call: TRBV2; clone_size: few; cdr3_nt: TGTGCCAGCAGTTCGAAGACGACTTCAGCTTCAATGAACACTGAAGCTTTCTTT; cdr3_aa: CASSSKTTSASMNTEAFF
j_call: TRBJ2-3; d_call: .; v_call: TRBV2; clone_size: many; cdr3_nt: TGTGCCAGCAGTGAACAAACAGATACGCAGTATTTT; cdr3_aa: CASSEQTDTQYF
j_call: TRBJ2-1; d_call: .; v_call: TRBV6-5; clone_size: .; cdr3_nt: TGTGCCAGCAGTTACCGAGGGGATCATGAGCAGTTCTTC; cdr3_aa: CASSYRGDHEQFF
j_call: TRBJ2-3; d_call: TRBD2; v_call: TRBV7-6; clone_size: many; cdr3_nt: TGTGCCAGCAGCCCAGTCAGTAGCGGGCTGGATACGCAGTATTTT; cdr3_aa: CASSPVSSGLDTQYF
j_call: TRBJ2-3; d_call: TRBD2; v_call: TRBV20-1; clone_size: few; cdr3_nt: TGCAGTGCTAGCCCCGCTAGCGGGGGAGTGGATACGCAGTATTTT; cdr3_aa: CSASPASGGVDTQYF
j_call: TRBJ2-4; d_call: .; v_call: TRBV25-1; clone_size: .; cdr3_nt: TGTGCCAGCAGTGGGTTTTATGGGGGGGGCCAAGACAAAAACATTCAGTACTTC; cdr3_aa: CASSGFYGGGQDKNIQYF
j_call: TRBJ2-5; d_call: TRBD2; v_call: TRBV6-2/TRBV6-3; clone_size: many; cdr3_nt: TGTGCCAGCAGCACCTATAGCGGGGGGGACAAAGAGACCCAGTACTTC; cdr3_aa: CASSTYSGGDKETQYF